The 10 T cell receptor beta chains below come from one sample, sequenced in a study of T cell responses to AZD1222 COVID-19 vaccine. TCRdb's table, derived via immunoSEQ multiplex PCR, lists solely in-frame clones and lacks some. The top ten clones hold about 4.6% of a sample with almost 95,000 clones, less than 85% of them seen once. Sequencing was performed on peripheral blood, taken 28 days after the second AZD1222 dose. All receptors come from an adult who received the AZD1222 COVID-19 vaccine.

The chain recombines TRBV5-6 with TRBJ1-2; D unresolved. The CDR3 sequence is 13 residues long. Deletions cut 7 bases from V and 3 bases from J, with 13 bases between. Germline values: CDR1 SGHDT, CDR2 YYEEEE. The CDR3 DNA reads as TGTGCCAGCGAAAAGGTGGACTACTATGGCTACACCTTC. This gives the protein CASEKVDYYGYTF.

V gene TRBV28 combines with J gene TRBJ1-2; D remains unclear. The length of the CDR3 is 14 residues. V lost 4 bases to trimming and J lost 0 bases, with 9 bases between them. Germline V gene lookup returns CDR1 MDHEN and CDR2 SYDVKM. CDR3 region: CASSSGSANYGYTF. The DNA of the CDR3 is TGTGCCAGCAGTTCGGGATCAGCTAACTATGGCTACACCTTC.

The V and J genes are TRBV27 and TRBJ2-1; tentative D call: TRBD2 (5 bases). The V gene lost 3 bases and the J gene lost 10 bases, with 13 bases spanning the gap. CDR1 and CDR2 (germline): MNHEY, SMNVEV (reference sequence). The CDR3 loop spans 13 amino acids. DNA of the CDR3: TGTGCCAGCAGTTTTGTTACGGGGTGGGAGCAGTTCTTC. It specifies CASSFVTGWEQFF.

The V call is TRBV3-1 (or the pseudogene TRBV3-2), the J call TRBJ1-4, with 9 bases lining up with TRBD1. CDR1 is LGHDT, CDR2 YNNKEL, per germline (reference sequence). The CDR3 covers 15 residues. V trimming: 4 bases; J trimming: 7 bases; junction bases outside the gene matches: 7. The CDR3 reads CASSPLGTGREKLFF. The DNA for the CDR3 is TGTGCCAGCAGCCCTCTCGGGACAGGGCGTGAAAAACTGTTTTTT.

CDR3: CASSEGPEWNEQFF. The CDR3 coding sequence is TGTGCCAGCTCTGAGGGGCCAGAGTGGAATGAGCAGTTCTTC. V and J are TRBV27 and TRBJ2-1, with D perhaps matching TRBD1 or TRBD2 (5 bases each). There are 14 residues in the CDR3. Trimming took 8 bases from V and 7 from J, leaving 18 bases between them. The germline CDR1 and CDR2 sequences are MNHEY and SMNVEV (reference sequence).

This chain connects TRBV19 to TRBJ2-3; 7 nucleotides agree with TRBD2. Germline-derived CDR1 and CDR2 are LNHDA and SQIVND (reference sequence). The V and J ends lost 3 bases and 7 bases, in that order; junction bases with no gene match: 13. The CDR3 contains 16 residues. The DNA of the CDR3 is TGTGCCAGTAGTATCCTCCTAGCGGCCTCGGGTTATACGCAGTATTTT. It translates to CASSILLAASGYTQYF.

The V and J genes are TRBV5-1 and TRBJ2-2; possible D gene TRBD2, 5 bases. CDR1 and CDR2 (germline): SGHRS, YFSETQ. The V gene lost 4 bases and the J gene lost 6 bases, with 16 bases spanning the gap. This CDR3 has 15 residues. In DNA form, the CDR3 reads TGCGCCAGCAGCCCCGACACTAGTTTTCCCGGGGAGCTGTTTTTT. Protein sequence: CASSPDTSFPGELFF.

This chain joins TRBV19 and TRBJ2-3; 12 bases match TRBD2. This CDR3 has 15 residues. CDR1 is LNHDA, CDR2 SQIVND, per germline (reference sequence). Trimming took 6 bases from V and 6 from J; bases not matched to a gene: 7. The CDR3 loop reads CASRSRTSGADTQYF. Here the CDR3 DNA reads TGTGCCAGTAGATCTAGGACTAGCGGGGCCGATACGCAGTATTTT.

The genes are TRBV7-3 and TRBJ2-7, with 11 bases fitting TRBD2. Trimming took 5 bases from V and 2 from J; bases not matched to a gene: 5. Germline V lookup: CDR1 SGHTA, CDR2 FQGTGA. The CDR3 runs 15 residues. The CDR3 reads CASSLAGGRTYEQYF. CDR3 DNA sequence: TGTGCCAGCAGCCTAGCGGGGGGCCGTACCTACGAGCAGTACTTC.

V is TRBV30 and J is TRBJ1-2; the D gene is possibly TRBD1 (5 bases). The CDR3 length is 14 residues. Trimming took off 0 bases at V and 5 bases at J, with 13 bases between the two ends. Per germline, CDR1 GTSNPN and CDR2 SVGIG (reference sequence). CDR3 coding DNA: TGTGCCTGGAGTGTAAGGGGCAGGTTTTATGGCTACACCTTC. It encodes CAWSVRGRFYGYTF.